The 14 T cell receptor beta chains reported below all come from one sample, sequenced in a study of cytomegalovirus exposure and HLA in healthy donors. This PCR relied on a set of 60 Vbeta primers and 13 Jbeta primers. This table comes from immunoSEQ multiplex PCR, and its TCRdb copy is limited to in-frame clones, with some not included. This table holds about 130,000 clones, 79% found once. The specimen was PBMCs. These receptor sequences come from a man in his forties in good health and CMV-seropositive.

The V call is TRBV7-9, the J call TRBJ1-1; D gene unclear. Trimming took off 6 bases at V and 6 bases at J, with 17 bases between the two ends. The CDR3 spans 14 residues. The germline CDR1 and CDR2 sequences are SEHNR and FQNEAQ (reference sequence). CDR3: CASSRARKLAEAFF. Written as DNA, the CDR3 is TGTGCCAGCAGTCGAGCCAGGAAATTGGCTGAAGCTTTCTTT.

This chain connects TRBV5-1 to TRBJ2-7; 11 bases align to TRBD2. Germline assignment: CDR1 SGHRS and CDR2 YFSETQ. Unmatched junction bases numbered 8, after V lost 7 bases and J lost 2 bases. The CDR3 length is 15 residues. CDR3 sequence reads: CASQLGTSGTYEQYF. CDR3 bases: TGCGCCAGCCAACTGGGGACTAGCGGAACCTACGAGCAGTACTTC.

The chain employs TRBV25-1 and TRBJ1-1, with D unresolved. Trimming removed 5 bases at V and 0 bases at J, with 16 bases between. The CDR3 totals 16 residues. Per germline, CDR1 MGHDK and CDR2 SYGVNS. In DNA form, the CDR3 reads TGTGCCAGCAGTCCGGCTCAGGTTCTAATGAACACTGAAGCTTTCTTT. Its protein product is CASSPAQVLMNTEAFF.

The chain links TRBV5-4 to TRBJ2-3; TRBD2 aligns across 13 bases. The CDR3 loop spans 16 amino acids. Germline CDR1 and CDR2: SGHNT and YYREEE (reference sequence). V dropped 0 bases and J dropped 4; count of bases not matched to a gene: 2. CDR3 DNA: TGTGCCAGCAGCTTGGGGGGGACTAGCGGGGCAGATACGCAGTATTTT. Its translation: CASSLGGTSGADTQYF.

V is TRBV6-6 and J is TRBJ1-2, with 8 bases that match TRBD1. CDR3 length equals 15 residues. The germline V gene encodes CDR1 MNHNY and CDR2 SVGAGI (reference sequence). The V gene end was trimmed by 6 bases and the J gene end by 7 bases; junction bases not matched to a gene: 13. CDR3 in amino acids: CASSRQGKSTPGYTF. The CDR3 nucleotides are TGTGCCAGCAGCCGACAGGGGAAGTCAACCCCTGGCTACACCTTC.

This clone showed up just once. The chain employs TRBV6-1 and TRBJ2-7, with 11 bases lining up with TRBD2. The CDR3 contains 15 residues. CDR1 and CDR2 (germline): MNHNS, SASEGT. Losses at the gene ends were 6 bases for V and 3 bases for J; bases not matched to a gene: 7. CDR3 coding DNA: TGTGCCAGCAGCCCCACTAGCGGGAGTTACTACGAGCAGTACTTC. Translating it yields CASSPTSGSYYEQYF.

The CDR3 DNA follows: TGTGCCAGCAGTGAGGGGACAGCCAGGAGCTCCTACGAGCAGTACTTC. This sequence encodes CASSEGTARSSYEQYF. The chain is built from TRBV6-1 and TRBJ2-7; 7 nucleotides align to TRBD1. Per the germline V gene, CDR1 is MNHNS and CDR2 is SASEGT. V dropped 3 bases and J dropped 0; count of bases not matched to a gene: 8. There are 16 residues in the CDR3.

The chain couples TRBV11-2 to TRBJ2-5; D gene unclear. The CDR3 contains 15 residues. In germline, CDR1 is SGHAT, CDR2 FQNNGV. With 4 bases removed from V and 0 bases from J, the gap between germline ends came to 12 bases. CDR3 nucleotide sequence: TGTGCCAGCAGCTCTCCGAGTGTCTACCAAGAGACCCAGTACTTC. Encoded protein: CASSSPSVYQETQYF. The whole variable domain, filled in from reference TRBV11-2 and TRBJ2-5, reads EAGVAQSPRYKIIEKRQSVAFWCNPISGHATLYWYQQILGQGPKLLIQFQNNGVVDDSQLPKDRFSAERLKGVDSTLKIQPAKLEDSAVYLCASSSPSVYQETQYFGPGTRLLVL.

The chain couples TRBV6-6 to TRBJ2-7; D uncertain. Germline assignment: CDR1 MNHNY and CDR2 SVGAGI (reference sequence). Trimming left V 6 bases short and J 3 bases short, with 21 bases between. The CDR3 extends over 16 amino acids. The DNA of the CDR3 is TGTGCCAGCAGACCGTTCTCCGCCAGGCATTTCTACGAGCAGTACTTC. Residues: CASRPFSARHFYEQYF.

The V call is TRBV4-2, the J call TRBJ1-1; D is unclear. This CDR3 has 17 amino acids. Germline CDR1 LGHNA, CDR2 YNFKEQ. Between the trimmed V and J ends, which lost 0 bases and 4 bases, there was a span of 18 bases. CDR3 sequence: CASSQEPGGRSGTEAFF. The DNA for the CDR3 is TGTGCCAGCAGCCAAGAACCTGGTGGCCGATCGGGCACTGAAGCTTTCTTT.

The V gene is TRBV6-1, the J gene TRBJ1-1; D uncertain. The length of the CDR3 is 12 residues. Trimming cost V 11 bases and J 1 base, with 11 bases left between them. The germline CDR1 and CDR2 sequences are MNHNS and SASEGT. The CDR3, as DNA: TGTGCCCATCGACAACCGAACACTGAAGCTTTCTTT. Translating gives CAHRQPNTEAFF.

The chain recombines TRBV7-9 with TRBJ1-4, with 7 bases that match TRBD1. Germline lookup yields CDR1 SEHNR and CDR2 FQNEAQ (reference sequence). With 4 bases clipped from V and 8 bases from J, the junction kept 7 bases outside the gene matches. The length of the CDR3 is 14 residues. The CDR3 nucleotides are TGTGCCAGCAGCTCACAGGGGATTTGGGAAAAACTGTTTTTT. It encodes CASSSQGIWEKLFF.

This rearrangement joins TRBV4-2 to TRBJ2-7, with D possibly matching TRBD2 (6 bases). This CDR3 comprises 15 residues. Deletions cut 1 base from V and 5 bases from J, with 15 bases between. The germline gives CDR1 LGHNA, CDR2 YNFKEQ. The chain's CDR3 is CASSQVARESDEQYF. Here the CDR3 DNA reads TGTGCCAGCAGCCAAGTTGCGCGGGAATCCGACGAGCAGTACTTC.

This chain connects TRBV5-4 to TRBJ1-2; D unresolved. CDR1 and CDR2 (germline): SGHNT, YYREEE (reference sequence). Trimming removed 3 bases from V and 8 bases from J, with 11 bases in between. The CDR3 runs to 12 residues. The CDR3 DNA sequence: TGTGCCAGCAGCTGGCGGGGTGAAGGCTACACCTTC. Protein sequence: CASSWRGEGYTF.